Listed below are T cell receptor beta chains from one sample, sequenced in a study of technical replicates of blood from several donors. Sequenced by immunoSEQ multiplex PCR; TCRdb stores in-frame clones only, minus some. The data show 45,000 to 60,000 clones, about 94% seen once. Source material: PBMCs. Source of these receptors: a human donor in good health. Some clones in this sample may be carry-over from other donors' samples. CDR3s include the opening cysteine and the closing phenylalanine or tryptophan. Fields, in order: V gene, J gene, clone size, D gene, CDR3 protein. The D gene is left open where the match is weak. Some rows have no size entry. The others give once, few or many, or a class for an expanded clone.

v_gene: TRBV6-1
j_gene: TRBJ1-2
abundance: .
d_gene: .
CDR3aa: CASSEGTARGGYTF

v_gene: TRBV2
j_gene: TRBJ2-7
abundance: .
d_gene: .
CDR3aa: CASSDSSGVYEQYF

v_gene: TRBV13
j_gene: TRBJ2-1
abundance: .
d_gene: .
CDR3aa: CASSYYSHNEQFF

v_gene: TRBV29-1
j_gene: TRBJ2-5
abundance: .
d_gene: .
CDR3aa: CSGGRTHQETQYF

v_gene: TRBV5-4
j_gene: TRBJ1-3
abundance: .
d_gene: .
CDR3aa: CASSLGAGRSGNTIYF

v_gene: TRBV5-1
j_gene: TRBJ2-2
abundance: once
d_gene: TRBD2
CDR3aa: CASSFLAGATGELFF

v_gene: TRBV5-1
j_gene: TRBJ2-2
abundance: .
d_gene: TRBD2
CDR3aa: CASSKPSGMEPNTGELFF

v_gene: TRBV7-2
j_gene: TRBJ2-1
abundance: few
d_gene: TRBD2
CDR3aa: CASSTGVRLAPYNEQFF

v_gene: TRBV4-2
j_gene: TRBJ2-3
abundance: .
d_gene: TRBD2
CDR3aa: CASSPGTSGITDTQYF

v_gene: TRBV7-9
j_gene: TRBJ1-1
abundance: .
d_gene: TRBD1
CDR3aa: CASSSNRGNTEAFF

v_gene: TRBV12-2
j_gene: TRBJ1-2
abundance: .
d_gene: .
CDR3aa: CASRLARDREDGYTF

v_gene: TRBV5-1
j_gene: TRBJ1-3
abundance: .
d_gene: .
CDR3aa: CASSGGAGSGNTIYF

v_gene: TRBV29-1
j_gene: TRBJ2-1
abundance: .
d_gene: .
CDR3aa: CSVEGGTYNEQFF

v_gene: TRBV5-4
j_gene: TRBJ2-7
abundance: .
d_gene: .
CDR3aa: CASSLGTRASSSYEQYF

v_gene: TRBV4-2
j_gene: TRBJ1-1
abundance: .
d_gene: TRBD1
CDR3aa: CASSQGNRGDTEAFF

v_gene: TRBV7-6
j_gene: TRBJ2-2
abundance: .
d_gene: .
CDR3aa: CASTPGGAGELFF

v_gene: TRBV5-1
j_gene: TRBJ1-3
abundance: .
d_gene: TRBD1
CDR3aa: CASTPGTVGNTIYF

v_gene: TRBV11-2
j_gene: TRBJ2-1
abundance: once
d_gene: .
CDR3aa: CASSLTPIRVNNEQFF

v_gene: TRBV6-5
j_gene: TRBJ2-3
abundance: .
d_gene: TRBD1
CDR3aa: CASSPGTGGLDTQYF

v_gene: TRBV6-1
j_gene: TRBJ2-7
abundance: once
d_gene: .
CDR3aa: CASSAASGFDEQYF

v_gene: TRBV6-5
j_gene: TRBJ1-5
abundance: .
d_gene: TRBD1
CDR3aa: CASSYSTGKGQPQHF

v_gene: TRBV11-2
j_gene: TRBJ2-1
abundance: .
d_gene: TRBD2
CDR3aa: CASSFWREGLNEQFF